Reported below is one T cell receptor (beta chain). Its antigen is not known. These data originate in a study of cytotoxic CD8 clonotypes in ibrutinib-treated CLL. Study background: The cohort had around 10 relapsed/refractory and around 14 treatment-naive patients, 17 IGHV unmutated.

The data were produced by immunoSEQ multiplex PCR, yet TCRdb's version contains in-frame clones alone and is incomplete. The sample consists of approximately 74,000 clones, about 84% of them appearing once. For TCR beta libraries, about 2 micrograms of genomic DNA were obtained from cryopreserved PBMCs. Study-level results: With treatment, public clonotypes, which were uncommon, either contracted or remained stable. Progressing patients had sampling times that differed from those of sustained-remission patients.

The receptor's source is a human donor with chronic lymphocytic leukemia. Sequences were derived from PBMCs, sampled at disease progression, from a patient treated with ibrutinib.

CDR3 DNA: TGTGCCAGCAGCTTGAAAGGGGGGAATTCACCCCTCCACTTT. Translation gives CASSLKGGNSPLHF. This chain links TRBV5-4 with TRBJ1-6; D is possibly TRBD1 (6 bases). This CDR3 is built from 14 residues. The germline CDR1 and CDR2 sequences are SGHNT and YYREEE (reference sequence). With 1 base removed from V and 7 bases from J, the gap between germline ends came to 9 bases.